Below are 5 T cell receptor beta chains sequenced from a single sample in a study of T-cell memory formation after mild COVID-19. From the 5' RACE reads, TCRdb called clonotypes with MiXCR, one entry per CDR3 protein. This sample yields about 430,000 distinct CDR3 sequences, of which around 17% are seen a single time; about a fifth belongs to the top ten. The sample was PBMCs or a T cell subset sorted from them (not recorded which). These receptors originate from a man in his late teens or twenties who had mild COVID-19 (a few samples of this study predate the infection). Cell type and time point are not known.

The rearrangement joins TRBV30 to TRBJ2-4, with 8 positions matching TRBD2. The junction had 1 base not matched to a gene; V was cut back by 4 bases and J by 8 bases. In germline, CDR1 is GTSNPN, CDR2 SVGIG (reference sequence). CDR3 length: 11 residues. The CDR3 region has the DNA TGTGCCTGGACCGGGGGGGACATTCAGTACTTC. It specifies CAWTGGDIQYF.

This chain connects TRBV12-3 or TRBV12-4 to TRBJ2-3; 9 bases align to TRBD1. The CDR3 has 12 residues. The V and J ends lost 1 base and 14 bases, in that order; junction bases with no gene match: 4. CDR3 sequence (DNA): TGTGCCAGCAGTTTAGTGGACAGGGGCCCGTATTTT. Protein product: CASSLVDRGPYF.

This chain joins TRBV2 and TRBJ1-2, with 9 nucleotides matching TRBD1. CDR1 and CDR2 from the germline V gene are SNHLY and FYNNEI. This CDR3 spans 14 amino acids. Trimming at V came to 6 bases and at J to 6 bases, leaving 8 bases not matched to a gene. This chain's CDR3 is CASRLQGARDGYTF. The CDR3, as DNA: TGTGCCAGCAGGCTACAGGGGGCCCGAGATGGCTACACCTTC.

The chain employs TRBV11-2 and TRBJ1-3; no clear D. Trimming left V 2 bases short and J 0 bases short, with 5 bases between. The CDR3 runs to 14 residues. From germline, CDR1 is SGHAT and CDR2 FQNNGV. The CDR3 protein is CASSLYNSGNTIYF. Written as DNA, the CDR3 is TGTGCCAGCAGCTTATACAACTCTGGAAACACCATATATTTT.

Comments on this clonotype: One end of the junction fails to match germline, which may point to a read error. The V and J genes are TRBV7-8 and TRBJ1-2; no clear D. The germline V gene encodes CDR1 SGHVS and CDR2 FQNEAQ. CDR3 length: 15 amino acids. CDR3 nucleotide sequence: TGTGACAGCAGCTTAGTCGTCAGGCCGCCGAATTCCTACACCTTC. This gives the protein CDSSLVVRPPNSYTF.